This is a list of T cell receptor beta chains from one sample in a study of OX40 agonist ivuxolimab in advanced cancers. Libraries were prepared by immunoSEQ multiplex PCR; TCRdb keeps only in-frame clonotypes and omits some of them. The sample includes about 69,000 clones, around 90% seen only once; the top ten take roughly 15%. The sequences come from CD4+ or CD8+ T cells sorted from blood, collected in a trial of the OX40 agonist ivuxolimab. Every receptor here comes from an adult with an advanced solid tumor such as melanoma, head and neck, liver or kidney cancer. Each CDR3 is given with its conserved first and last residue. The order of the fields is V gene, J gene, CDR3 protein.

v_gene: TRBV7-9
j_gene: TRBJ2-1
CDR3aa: CASSLFDEQFF

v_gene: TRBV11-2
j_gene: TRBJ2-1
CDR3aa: CASSGGTSGKATYNEQFF

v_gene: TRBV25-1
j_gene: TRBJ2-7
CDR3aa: CASSLGKSEQYF

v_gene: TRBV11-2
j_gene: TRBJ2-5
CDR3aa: CASSLGGRGLDQYF

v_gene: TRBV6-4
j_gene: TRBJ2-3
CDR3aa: CASSDSTSGHTDTQYF

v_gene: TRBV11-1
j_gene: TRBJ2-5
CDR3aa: CASSREIQETQYF

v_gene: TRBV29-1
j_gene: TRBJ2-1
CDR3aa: CSVELAAYNEQFF

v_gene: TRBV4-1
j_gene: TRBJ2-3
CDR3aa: CASSQDGGSLDTQYF

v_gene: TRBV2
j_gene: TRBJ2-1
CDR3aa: CASSEGQGTRGEQFF

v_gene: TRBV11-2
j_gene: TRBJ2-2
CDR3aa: CASTSVTGELFF

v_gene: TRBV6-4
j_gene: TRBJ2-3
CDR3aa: CASAPVSGGTDTQYF